What follows are 30 T cell receptor beta chains derived from one specimen sequenced in a study of blood T cell repertoires in COVID-19 (dated by TCRdb to the early 2020s). Libraries came from the immunoSEQ multiplex PCR assay. Sourced from immuneACCESS, this table was stored by TCRdb with only in-frame sequences that have V and J called. A share of the clones is absent; for the studies checked, an unresolved V gene accounts for under half, and the remainder has no known explanation. For this sample there are fewer than 200,000 clones; roughly four fifths appear just once. The top ten constitute about 2.1% of the sample. Specimen: peripheral blood. These receptors were taken from a woman of 80 years or more with acute or convalescent COVID-19.

Written as DNA, the CDR3 is TGTGCCAGCAGCGTAGGCAGCGGGGGTTTTTCCTACGAGCAGTACTTC. It translates to CASSVGSGGFSYEQYF. This chain links TRBV9 with TRBJ2-7, with 8 bases identical to TRBD2. Germline lookup yields CDR1 SGDLS and CDR2 YYNGEE. V was clipped by 0 bases and J by 1 base; unmatched bases: 6. CDR3 length: 16 amino acids.

The V gene is TRBV5-1, the J gene TRBJ2-7; TRBD1 matches 8 bases. Germline trimming cut 0 bases from V and 6 bases from J; bases unmatched to any gene: 14. The CDR3 spans 17 residues. Looked up from germline, CDR1 is SGHRS and CDR2 is YFSETQ. Here the CDR3 reads CASSLAPQGAGVGEQYF. CDR3 coding DNA: TGCGCCAGCAGCTTGGCCCCGCAGGGGGCCGGTGTGGGCGAGCAGTACTTC.

The chain uses TRBV5-5 and TRBJ1-4; D gene uncertain. Germline-derived CDR1 and CDR2 are SGHKS and YYEKEE (reference sequence). The CDR3 consists of 15 residues. The germline V and J ends were trimmed by 0 bases and 0 bases, with 6 bases remaining between them. The DNA of the CDR3 is TGTGCCAGCAGCTTGGGGGCTGCAACTAATGAAAAACTGTTTTTT. Amino acids: CASSLGAATNEKLFF.

This sequence joins TRBV28 and TRBJ1-5, with D possibly matching TRBD1 (6 bases). V lost 6 bases and J 1 base, leaving 10 bases between the germline ends. The CDR3 consists of 14 residues. The germline gives CDR1 MDHEN, CDR2 SYDVKM. The chain's CDR3 is CASRLGQSNQPQHF. CDR3 nucleotides: TGTGCCAGCAGACTCGGACAGAGCAATCAGCCCCAGCATTTT.

CDR3 in DNA: TGCGCCAGCAGCCCTGGGGGGGCACACACCGGGGAGCTGTTTTTT. Translation gives CASSPGGAHTGELFF. This sequence joins TRBV5-1 and TRBJ2-2, with D perhaps TRBD2 (7 bases). The CDR3 runs 15 residues. Trimming cost V 4 bases and J 3 bases, with 13 bases left between them. CDR1 SGHRS and CDR2 YFSETQ come from the germline V gene.

The V and J genes are TRBV10-3 and TRBJ1-6, with TRBD1 identical over 8 bases. Germline CDR1 is ENHRY and CDR2 is SYGVKD. Trimming cost V 10 bases and J 10 bases; bases outside gene matches: 9. The CDR3 runs to 13 residues. CDR3 DNA: TGTGCCACACAAGGACAGGGCCAATCACCCCTCCACTTT. Protein: CATQGQGQSPLHF.

This chain connects TRBV28 to TRBJ2-2; the match to TRBD1 covers 7 bases. Germline values: CDR1 MDHEN, CDR2 SYDVKM. The CDR3 runs to 15 residues. The V gene end was trimmed by 4 bases and the J gene end by 5 bases; junction bases not matched to a gene: 7. CDR3: CASSYGTAHTGELFF. For the CDR3, the DNA is TGTGCCAGCAGTTATGGGACAGCGCATACCGGGGAGCTGTTTTTT.

The CDR3 sequence: CASSPRRETEAFF. The CDR3 DNA sequence: TGTGCCAGCAGCCCCCGGCGGGAGACTGAAGCTTTCTTT. J is TRBJ1-1 and V is TRBV27; the D is unclear. This CDR3 comprises 13 residues. Trimming took off 6 bases at V and 5 bases at J, with 13 bases between the two ends. In germline, CDR1 is MNHEY, CDR2 SMNVEV (reference sequence).

The chain has TRBV7-2 and TRBJ2-5; 10 bases map to TRBD2. The length of the CDR3 is 16 residues. V shed 1 base, J shed 5 bases, and the junction held 7 bases outside the gene matches. The germline CDR1 and CDR2 sequences are SGHTA and FQGNSA. The CDR3 DNA reads as TGTGCCAGCAGCTTAGTATTAGCGGGAGGAACGGAGACCCAGTACTTC. Translating gives CASSLVLAGGTETQYF.

This chain uses TRBV19 with TRBJ1-1, with TRBD1 as a possible D gene (5 bases). This CDR3 spans 12 amino acids. Trimming left V 8 bases short and J 5 bases short, with 12 bases between. Germline V gene lookup returns CDR1 LNHDA and CDR2 SQIVND (reference sequence). CDR3 DNA sequence: TGTGCCAGTCGGCACCAGGGAACTGAAGCTTTCTTT. Protein product: CASRHQGTEAFF.

The CDR3 region has the DNA TGTGCCAGTAACGGGATCGGCGTAGCGGCCTCCACAGATACGCAGTATTTT. It translates to CASNGIGVAASTDTQYF. The chain couples TRBV19 to TRBJ2-3, with D possibly matching TRBD2 (6 bases). The germline gives CDR1 LNHDA, CDR2 SQIVND (reference sequence). The CDR3 covers 17 residues. Trimming took off 7 bases at V and 2 bases at J, with 22 bases between the two ends.

CDR3 region: CASSRTSGSYYEQYF. CDR3 bases: TGCGCCAGCAGCCGGACTAGCGGGAGTTATTACGAGCAGTACTTC. V usage is TRBV5-1 and J usage is TRBJ2-7; 13 bases are a match to TRBD2. Trimming took 4 bases from V and 4 from J; bases not matched to a gene: 5. CDR3 length: 15 residues. CDR1 SGHRS and CDR2 YFSETQ come from the germline V gene.

This clone occurred once. The gene calls are TRBV7-8 and TRBJ2-2, with D possibly TRBD2 on 5 matching bases. Trimming shortened V by 2 bases and J by 5 bases, and 15 bases separated the two germline ends. The germline CDR1 and CDR2 sequences are SGHVS and FQNEAQ. This CDR3 region has 16 residues. CDR3 protein: CASSLNVGLATGELFF. CDR3 nucleotide sequence: TGTGCCAGCAGCTTAAACGTTGGGTTAGCGACCGGGGAGCTGTTTTTT.

The chain uses TRBV19 and TRBJ1-1; possible D gene TRBD1, 5 bases. V dropped 10 bases and J dropped 4 bases, with 13 bases sitting between them. Germline V CDR1 and CDR2: LNHDA, SQIVND (reference sequence). The CDR3 loop spans 12 amino acids. The CDR3 DNA is TGTGCCACCCGGGGGGGTGGCACTGAAGCTTTCTTT. Translating gives CATRGGGTEAFF.

This chain joins TRBV25-1 and TRBJ1-3, with D hard to call. The germline gives CDR1 MGHDK, CDR2 SYGVNS. Trimming removed 3 bases from V and 1 base from J, with 13 bases in between. The CDR3 has 16 residues. Written as DNA, the CDR3 is TGTGCCAGCAGTGATGGAGCAACCCGGTCTGGAAACACCATATATTTT. This translates into CASSDGATRSGNTIYF.

The chain joins TRBV28 to TRBJ2-3, with 8 bases fitting TRBD2. The CDR3 runs 11 residues. Germline V lookup: CDR1 MDHEN, CDR2 SYDVKM. With 10 bases clipped from V and 7 bases from J, the junction kept 4 bases outside the gene matches. The CDR3 region has the DNA TGTGCCACCGGGAGGGGGAATACGCAGTATTTT. Amino acids: CATGRGNTQYF. The variable domain in full, completed from reference TRBV28 and TRBJ2-3, reads DVKVTQSSRYLVKRTGEKVFLECVQDMDHENMFWYRQDPGLGLRLIYFSYDVKMKEKGDIPEGYSVSREKKERFSLILESASTNQTSMYLCATGRGNTQYFGPGTRLTVL.

V gene TRBV7-8 combines with J gene TRBJ2-1, with 10 bases lining up with TRBD2. CDR1 SGHVS and CDR2 FQNEAQ come from the germline V gene. The V gene end was trimmed by 1 base and the J gene end by 4 bases; junction bases not matched to a gene: 13. This CDR3 has 19 residues. Here the CDR3 reads CASSLVGLAAAHPYNEQFF. The CDR3 nucleotides read TGTGCCAGCAGCTTAGTAGGACTAGCGGCAGCCCATCCTTACAATGAGCAGTTCTTC.

This chain links TRBV2 with TRBJ2-5; 7 positions agree with TRBD1. Germline V gene data show CDR1 as SNHLY and CDR2 as FYNNEI. The trim removed 3 bases at V and 2 bases at J, leaving 15 bases unmatched. This CDR3 has 18 residues. CDR3 residues: CASSEVQGVPTGQETQYF. CDR3 nucleotides: TGTGCCAGCAGTGAGGTCCAGGGGGTACCCACCGGTCAAGAGACCCAGTACTTC.

The chain employs TRBV6-6 and TRBJ2-1, with D possibly TRBD2 on 6 matching bases. Germline CDR1 and CDR2: MNHNY and SVGAGI (reference sequence). This CDR3 spans 14 amino acids. Trimming stripped 2 bases from V and 10 bases from J, with 15 bases between. CDR3 residues: CASSYRDFSGEQFF. As DNA, the CDR3 is TGTGCCAGCAGTTACCGGGACTTCTCGGGGGAGCAGTTCTTC.

The chain combines TRBV9 with TRBJ2-1, with TRBD2 as a possible D gene (6 bases). CDR1 is SGDLS, CDR2 YYNGEE, per germline. The CDR3 runs to 16 residues. Between the trimmed V and J ends, which lost 3 bases and 7 bases, there was a span of 20 bases. The CDR3 DNA reads as TGTGCCAGCAGCGCATTTAAACTAGCAAGTGGGAATGAGCAGTTCTTC. Protein: CASSAFKLASGNEQFF.

The chain links TRBV19 to TRBJ2-3; D possibly corresponds to TRBD2 (6 bases). V was cut by 3 bases and J by 4 bases, with 20 bases left in between. Germline V gene data show CDR1 as LNHDA and CDR2 as SQIVND (reference sequence). This CDR3 region has 17 residues. CDR3 nucleotides: TGTGCCAGTAGTATTACCCTAGCGCGGGGCCTATCAGATACGCAGTATTTT. Amino acids: CASSITLARGLSDTQYF.

The CDR3 protein is CASSQEPRGRSPLHF. CDR3 DNA sequence: TGCGCCAGCAGCCAAGAGCCCAGGGGGCGGTCACCCCTCCACTTT. The chain links TRBV4-3 to TRBJ1-6; 8 nucleotides align to TRBD1. CDR1 is LGHNA and CDR2 is YSLEER in the germline V gene. V lost 0 bases and J lost 10; bases outside the gene matches: 5. The CDR3 spans 15 residues.

The chain uses TRBV10-3 and TRBJ2-1, with D possibly matching TRBD2 (5 bases). The CDR3 loop spans 12 amino acids. Germline V gene data show CDR1 as ENHRY and CDR2 as SYGVKD. Trimming left V 11 bases short and J 6 bases short, with 14 bases between. CDR3 loop: CAAAPSSNEQFF. Here the CDR3 DNA reads TGTGCCGCCGCACCTAGCAGCAATGAGCAGTTCTTC.

The chain is built from TRBV5-4 and TRBJ2-2, with 8 bases identical to TRBD1. Germline-derived CDR1 and CDR2 are SGHNT and YYREEE (reference sequence). CDR3 size: 18 residues. V was clipped by 2 bases and J by 4 bases; unmatched bases: 13. The CDR3 loop reads CASSFGQGVGLVTGELFF. The DNA of the CDR3 is TGTGCCAGCAGCTTTGGACAGGGAGTCGGGCTAGTCACCGGGGAGCTGTTTTTT.

The chain couples TRBV30 to TRBJ1-1; D might be TRBD1 (6 bases). The germline CDR1 and CDR2 sequences are GTSNPN and SVGIG (reference sequence). V lost 1 base and J lost 6, with 12 bases in between. The CDR3 extends over 13 amino acids. The CDR3: CAWSDRRGSEAFF. For the CDR3, the DNA is TGTGCCTGGAGTGATAGAAGGGGGTCTGAAGCTTTCTTT.

This sequence joins TRBV4-1 and TRBJ2-3, with D possibly TRBD2 on 6 matching bases. V lost 1 base and J lost 0, with 11 bases in between. Per the germline V gene, CDR1 is MGHRA and CDR2 is YSYEKL. The length of the CDR3 is 16 residues. In DNA form, the CDR3 reads TGCGCCAGCAGCCAAGCGGGAGCGCCTAGCACAGATACGCAGTATTTT. This gives the protein CASSQAGAPSTDTQYF.

This clone appeared many times. The rearrangement links TRBV6-2 or TRBV6-3 to TRBJ2-3; perhaps TRBD1 as D (6 bases). The germline gives CDR1 MNHEY, CDR2 SVGEGT. This CDR3 is built from 15 residues. V was pared by 2 bases and J by 2 bases, with 11 bases between. The CDR3: CASSYLGTYTDTQYF. The CDR3 nucleotides read TGTGCCAGCAGTTACCTAGGGACATACACAGATACGCAGTATTTT.

This clone was picked up one time. This rearrangement joins TRBV27 to TRBJ1-2, with D possibly being TRBD1 (5 bases). This CDR3 region has 14 residues. V was cut by 5 bases and J by 1 base, with 11 bases left in between. Germline V lookup: CDR1 MNHEY, CDR2 SMNVEV (reference sequence). The CDR3 is CASSKGAYNYGYTF. CDR3 DNA: TGTGCCAGCAGTAAAGGGGCCTATAACTATGGCTACACCTTC.

V usage is TRBV24-1 and J usage is TRBJ2-1; D unclear. Trimming took 3 bases from V and 10 from J, leaving 12 bases between them. From germline, CDR1 is KGHDR and CDR2 SFDVKD. The CDR3 loop spans 13 amino acids. CDR3 in amino acids: CATSDPTPLEQFF. The CDR3 nucleotides read TGTGCCACCAGTGATCCTACTCCCCTAGAGCAGTTCTTC.

This clone was recorded only once. The V and J genes are TRBV5-4 and TRBJ2-3; 10 nucleotides align to TRBD1. V gave up 4 bases and J gave up 1 base; unmatched junction bases: 9. The CDR3 consists of 17 residues. The germline CDR1 and CDR2 sequences are SGHNT and YYREEE (reference sequence). CDR3 residues: CASSKLDRGRGTDTQYF. In nucleotides, the CDR3 is TGTGCCAGCAGCAAATTAGACAGGGGGCGCGGCACAGATACGCAGTATTTT.